The sequence of this T cell receptor (beta chain) was determined in a study of T cell clones after liver transplantation. Across the study: Pre-transplant mixed lymphocyte reactions yielded third-party-reactive TCRbeta sequences as comparators for graft-donor-reactive sequences. Standard immunosuppression, with no induction, continued until 12-24 months after transplant. Timepoints were pre-transplant, pre-withdrawal, and after withdrawal was completed or failed.

Method: immunoSEQ multiplex PCR; TCRdb's copy keeps in-frame clones and lacks some. The sample records fewer than 110,000 clones, around 80% being singletons. The CDR3 runs to 16 residues. Per the germline V gene, CDR1 is SNHLY and CDR2 is FYNNEI. Trimming removed 6 bases at V and 5 bases at J, with 20 bases between. This receptor was taken from a human patient who received a liver transplant. Some of the T cells might come from the graft donor. J is TRBJ2-1 and V is TRBV2, with a tentative D call TRBD1 (6 bases). Sequenced material: CD4+ T cells from blood, taken approximately 45 months after liver transplant. For the CDR3, the DNA is TGTGCCAGCAGCCTCCCTGGACAGAAGATTGACAATGAGCAGTTCTTC. As protein: CASSLPGQKIDNEQFF.